This TCR beta chain originates from a study of blood T cell repertoires in COVID-19. Background on the study: Acute and convalescent COVID-19 samples came from the United States, Italy and Spain.

V lost 5 bases and J lost 5; bases outside the gene matches: 10. Germline values: CDR1 SGHVS, CDR2 FNYEAQ. The CDR3 extends over 15 amino acids. As handled by the study authors: Nucleated cell number was recorded as an estimate derived from reference gene primer amplification. The assay was immunoSEQ multiplex PCR, and TCRdb's table has in-frame clones only and misses some. V, J and clone size derive from that table, while D and trimming were established from the DNA sequence. The data show about 120,000 clones, with about 72% seen just once and 1.5% to 2% held by the top ten. Sequenced material: peripheral blood. The J gene is TRBJ2-7, the V gene TRBV7-6; 9 bases are shared with TRBD1. The sequence was obtained from a woman aged 70-85 years with acute or convalescent COVID-19. Here the CDR3 DNA reads TGTGCCAGCAGCCTCTCCGGGACAGGGAGAAACGAGCAGTACTTC. Translating gives CASSLSGTGRNEQYF.